This T cell receptor beta chain is from a study of regulatory T cells in long-lasting Graves disease (dated by TCRdb to 2020 to 2023). Looking at the study overall: Newly diagnosed Graves' disease patients had taken antithyroid drugs for less than 3 months. Persistent Graves' disease patients were compared with newly diagnosed Graves' disease patients by peripheral blood TCR sequencing and RNA sequencing. The study took place in China and was registered as a clinical trial. A total of 33 samples underwent TCR sequencing, from some 13 patients with persistent Graves' disease and roughly 20 patients with newly diagnosed Graves' disease. Results and caveats for the whole study, not just this receptor: The authors acknowledged the small sample size as a limitation that may reduce accuracy. Peripheral blood alone was examined, since thyroid tissue, which constituted the primary lesion, could not be accessed. More public clonotypes were shared among persistent patients (under 3,000) than among newly diagnosed patients (roughly 1,000). TRBV28, TRBJ1-2 and TRBJ2-5 were preferentially used in persistent disease, while TRBV20-1 and TRBJ2-1 were favored in newly diagnosed disease. Only the TCR beta chain was sequenced and analyzed. Compared with newly diagnosed patients, patients with persistent Graves' disease had lower TCR Shannon entropy and fewer highly expanded clones, which suggests clonal expansion.

Notes on this clonotype: Its specific antigen is unknown. No base quality information exists; no much larger clone differs at one position.

The CDR3 runs 15 amino acids, cysteine and phenylalanine included. Only the CDR3 DNA is retained, 45 bases long and in frame from the first base. Reading the germline V gene gives CDR1 SGDLS and CDR2 YYNGEE. The junction carries 9 bases between V and J, which are trimmed by 0 bases and 0 bases respectively. Library method: multiplex PCR. For sequencing, an Illumina HiSeq 4000 was employed. iRepertoire HTBI primers and Arm-PCR amplification of CDR3 regions were used to construct TCR beta libraries. Before sequencing, the PCR products underwent gel purification. Regarding the original processing steps: Gene usage analysis of CDR3 amino acid clonotypes relied on the roughly 60 TRBV and over 13 TRBJ segments identified across samples. COPE and FqMerger were used to merge filtered high-quality paired reads into contigs. Contigs were aligned with BLAST to IMGT TRBV, TRBD and TRBJ reference genes, and CDR3 was defined per IMGT. Any clonotype with a frequency above 0.1% was classified as a highly expanded clone. Repertoire diversity was measured by Shannon entropy, and V-J evenness by the Gini coefficient. Public clonotypes were defined as clonotypes shared by more than one individual. TCRdb took the public reads, trimmed them with fastp at Q25, ran MiXCR for clone calling and kept in-frame beta chains. Rows matching on CDR3 protein sequence are summarized as one entry with the most common DNA and genes. The V and J calls here are based on TCRdb, not the publication. The sample includes hundreds of thousands of distinct CDR3 sequences, with under 20% observed a single time. The ten largest clonotypes hold 15% to 20% of the sample.

What this sample's time point label stands for: newly diagnosed GD, antithyroid drugs for less than 3 months. RNA was extracted from PBMCs in TRIzol for both TCR sequencing and RNA sequencing. Graves' disease was diagnosed according to American Thyroid Association guidelines. Patients for the study were recruited at an endocrinology department in Xi'an, China. Each patient gave 9 to 10 milliliters of peripheral blood, collected in an EDTA anticoagulant tube. Ficoll Paque Plus density gradient separation was used to isolate PBMCs, and no further T cell sorting was done. An Agilent 2100 Bioanalyzer and agarose gel were used to check RNA quality, while a NanoDrop 2000 measured RNA concentration. A further study also used this sample, focusing on T cells in Graves' hyperthyroidism and ophthalmopathy. The second paper further reports: A patient counted as having stable Graves' hyperthyroidism if no progression to ophthalmopathy occurred over 18 months of follow-up. Hyperthyroidism patients were newly diagnosed, with disease duration under 2 months, and aged 18 to 65 years. Patients with uncontrolled infections, other autoimmune diseases, pregnancy or lactation were excluded. Diagnoses were established on the basis of clinical symptoms, serum thyroxine and TRAb, thyroid ultrasound, and orbital computed tomography. A first-round RT-PCR of the TCR CDR3 used the HTBI primer set with the Qiagen OneStep RT-PCR kit. Most expanded thyroid clonotypes (frequency above 0.001) were also found in blood, which suggests that blood repertoires may mirror thyroid immune responses. A 13 V-J signature model separated ophthalmopathy from stable hyperthyroidism, with 87.88% sensitivity and about 81% specificity in cross-validation and 80%/75% in testing. In validation, progression to ophthalmopathy was predicted by the model with roughly 71% sensitivity and nearly 75% specificity, a median of approximately 7.1 months before onset. A discovery cohort of about 100 patients, about 40 with Graves' ophthalmopathy and more than 55 with stable Graves' hyperthyroidism, was used to find distinguishing TCR V-J signatures. Prospective prediction of ophthalmopathy was tested in an independent validation cohort consisting of some 20 hyperthyroidism patients and more than 15 patients who later progressed to ophthalmopathy. The roughly 100 discovery patients were randomly divided into training and test sets at a 7:3 ratio. The study also compared thyroid tissue and blood T-cell repertoires from several Graves' hyperthyroidism patients. Following sampling, methimazole starting at 30 mg daily was given to hyperthyroidism patients, and high-dose intravenous methylprednisolone was given to ophthalmopathy patients. The libraries were constructed in a second round of multiplex PCR and then size-selected and purified. Sequencing of the libraries was done on an Illumina HiSeq2000 using paired-end 100 bp reads. SOAPnuke was used to process the raw data, removing reads that contained adapters or uncalled bases, had a mean Phred below 15, or lacked an exact match to the constant primer or identifier. High-quality paired reads were merged using COPE v1.2.5, and each unique nucleotide sequence was defined as a clonotype. MiTCR v1.1 was used to align the clonotypes against IMGT TRBV, TRBD and TRBJ reference segments. The analysis was restricted to V-J combinations with a frequency above 0.0001, which together covered about 99% of the repertoires. The TCS score was defined as F50 (clonal expansion) divided by E x V (chaos), with BLOSUM62-based TCRdist calculated between CDR3 peptides within each V-J. Welch's t-statistics and random forest reduced roughly 540 V-J features to 10 to 15, which were used in a naive Bayes classifier (R e1071). Sample size was not statistically predetermined, and investigators were not blinded to group allocation. The paper describes TCR Vbeta CDR3 sequencing of 120 to 150 peripheral blood samples, made up of some 42 ophthalmopathy patients, roughly 80 hyperthyroidism patients and 17 progressor patients.

This receptor was identified in a woman in her twenties or thirties with Graves disease. Donor details come from another sample of the same person, matched by shared clones. The specimen comprised peripheral blood mononuclear cells (PBMCs), sampled at new diagnosis, from a patient treated with antithyroid drugs. Rearrangement joined TRBV9 to TRBJ1-1, with TRBD1 perhaps the D gene, on 5 matching bases. The CDR3 reads CASSVVGALNTEAFF. Here is the DNA: TGTGCCAGCAGCGTAGTTGGGGCTTTGAACACTGAAGCTTTCTTT.